These 24 T cell receptor beta chains were sequenced from one sample in a study of blood T cells in healthy people across ages. Primed by a sample-barcoded 5' primer and a J-beta primer mix, a second PCR proceeded for about 7 to 12 cycles. From the 5' RACE reads, TCRdb called clonotypes with MiXCR, one entry per CDR3 protein. Found here are roughly 1.9 million distinct CDR3 sequences, 30% to 40% of them singletons; the top ten hold 23%. The specimen sequenced was blood. The receptor set was obtained from a human donor in good health.

CDR3 bases: TGTGCCATCAGTACTCCGGGACAGAATTCACCCCTCCACTTT. Translation: CAISTPGQNSPLHF. The chain couples TRBV10-3 to TRBJ1-6; 7 bases agree with TRBD1. This CDR3 region has 14 residues. The ends lost 5 bases at V and 7 bases at J; junction bases unmatched: 5. CDR1 ENHRY and CDR2 SYGVKD come from the germline V gene.

The genes are TRBV6-4 and TRBJ1-6; D may be TRBD1 (6 bases). V was cut by 6 bases and J by 0 bases, with 12 bases left in between. CDR1 is MRHNA and CDR2 is SNTAGT in the germline V gene. The CDR3 totals 16 residues. The CDR3 nucleotides are TGTGCCAGCAGAATCACAGGGAGCTCCTATAATTCACCCCTCCACTTT. Residues: CASRITGSSYNSPLHF.

Regarding this clonotype: A much larger clone differs by one base, so this may be a read error. V is TRBV3-1 and J is TRBJ2-1; D remains unclear. The V end was cut by 5 bases, the J end by 4 bases, with 6 bases between. The V gene's germline CDR1 is LGHDT and CDR2 YNNKEL (reference sequence). The CDR3 extends over 12 amino acids. In DNA, the CDR3 is TGTGCCAGCAGCTGGGAATACAATGAGCAGTTCTTC. Encoded protein: CASSWEYNEQFF.

This clonotype was observed a few times. J is TRBJ2-1 and V is TRBV28; 8 nucleotides match TRBD1. There are 16 residues in the CDR3. V shed 5 bases and J 5 bases; nucleotides not matched to a gene: 11. Germline loops: CDR1 MDHEN, CDR2 SYDVKM. CDR3 sequence (DNA): TGTGCCAGCAGTCTTGCAGGGGGCGCAAGTAACAATGAGCAGTTCTTC. It yields the protein CASSLAGGASNNEQFF.

This clonotype has just a few counts. The V and J genes are TRBV11-2 and TRBJ1-6; 11 bases align to TRBD1. Trimming cost V 7 bases and J 1 base; bases outside gene matches: 6. The CDR3 is 17 amino acids. Germline V gene lookup returns CDR1 SGHAT and CDR2 FQNNGV. CDR3 DNA sequence: TGTGCCAGCACCGTTGGGGACAGGGGGTCCTATAATTCACCCCTCCACTTT. This sequence encodes CASTVGDRGSYNSPLHF.

The chain links TRBV28 to TRBJ1-1, with D perhaps matching TRBD1 (5 bases). The CDR3 consists of 15 residues. Germline CDR1 is MDHEN and CDR2 is SYDVKM. Trimming stripped 8 bases from V and 5 bases from J, with 21 bases between. CDR3 nucleotides: TGTGCCAGCGGCTCGGGGACCCGGCTATTGACTGAAGCTTTCTTT. It codes for CASGSGTRLLTEAFF.

This chain uses TRBV7-2 with TRBJ2-7, with D tentatively TRBD1 (7 bases). The germline V gene encodes CDR1 SGHTA and CDR2 FQGNSA. The CDR3 consists of 15 residues. Deletions cut 3 bases from V and 10 bases from J, with 22 bases between. The CDR3, as DNA: TGTGCCAGCAGCTTCTATCCGGGAGCCAGGGGGTCCCAGTACTTC. Translating it yields CASSFYPGARGSQYF.

This clonotype was seen a few times. The V and J genes are TRBV25-1 and TRBJ2-1; D gene ambiguous. CDR1 and CDR2 (germline): MGHDK, SYGVNS. Trimming took off 2 bases at V and 1 base at J, with 9 bases between the two ends. The CDR3 covers 15 residues. The CDR3 is CASSEIGLSYNEQFF. CDR3 coding DNA: TGTGCCAGCAGTGAAATTGGCCTATCCTACAATGAGCAGTTCTTC.

Only a few counts were recorded for this clonotype. The rearrangement joins TRBV20-1 to TRBJ2-7; D is uncertain. V lost 7 bases and J lost 4, with 20 bases in between. The germline gives CDR1 DFQATT, CDR2 SNEGSKA (reference sequence). This CDR3 is built from 14 residues. CDR3 amino acids: CSGLAPLGRYEQYF. In DNA, the CDR3 is TGCAGTGGGTTAGCACCCCTCGGACGGTACGAGCAGTACTTC.

In its sample, this clonotype was seen a few times. The chain employs TRBV27 and TRBJ1-1; the D is unclear. Trimming pared 3 bases from V and 4 bases from J, leaving 9 bases between. CDR1 MNHEY and CDR2 SMNVEV come from the germline V gene (reference sequence). The CDR3 is 13 amino acids. The CDR3 protein is CASSFLGSTEAFF. The CDR3 coding sequence is TGTGCCAGCAGTTTCCTAGGGTCCACTGAAGCTTTCTTT.

This clonotype was observed a few times. This sequence joins TRBV7-8 and TRBJ2-1, with 7 bases matching TRBD1. There are 14 residues in the CDR3. Germline values: CDR1 SGHVS, CDR2 FQNEAQ. J lost 13 bases, V lost 4 bases, and 13 bases had no gene match. CDR3 DNA: TGTGCCAGCAGCTGGGGGACAGTCGGAGAGACCCAGTTCTTC. Its translation: CASSWGTVGETQFF.

This clonotype showed up just a few times. The rearrangement links TRBV27 to TRBJ2-5; D remains ambiguous. V was clipped by 6 bases and J by 4 bases, with 15 bases between them. Per germline, CDR1 MNHEY and CDR2 SMNVEV (reference sequence). The CDR3 loop spans 14 amino acids. The CDR3 DNA reads as TGTGCCAGCAGCCCAACCCGAATTCGAGAGACCCAGTACTTC. Its translation: CASSPTRIRETQYF.

This clonotype was observed many times. The chain uses TRBV29-1 and TRBJ2-1; D is uncertain. This CDR3 is built from 15 residues. V was cut by 4 bases and J by 4 bases, with 17 bases left in between. Germline CDR1 and CDR2: SQVTM and ANQGSEA. The CDR3 nucleotides read TGCAGCGTTGGTCTGGCCGAAGTATTTTACAATGAGCAGTTCTTC. Translated, it gives CSVGLAEVFYNEQFF.

There are a few counts of this clonotype. The gene calls are TRBV9 and TRBJ1-5, with 7 bases identical to TRBD1. V was clipped by 5 bases and J by 10 bases; unmatched bases: 9. Germline V gives CDR1 SGDLS, CDR2 YYNGEE. The CDR3 is 13 residues long. DNA for the CDR3: TGTGCCAGCAGTGGGAGGGGGCGAGATCCCCAGCATTTT. The encoded protein is CASSGRGRDPQHF.

The chain has TRBV7-2 and TRBJ2-1; D may be TRBD2 (6 bases). Germline CDR1 SGHTA, CDR2 FQGNSA. This CDR3 comprises 12 residues. With 7 bases removed from V and 9 bases from J, the gap between germline ends came to 13 bases. The CDR3 here is CASTQLGGEQFF. The CDR3 DNA follows: TGTGCCAGCACCCAACTCGGGGGTGAGCAGTTCTTC.

V gene TRBV6-2 or TRBV6-3 combines with J gene TRBJ2-5, with D uncertain. In germline, CDR1 is MNHEY, CDR2 SVGEGT. Between the trimmed V and J ends, which lost 7 bases and 9 bases, there was a span of 18 bases. The CDR3 covers 13 residues. The CDR3 DNA sequence: TGTGCCAGCACTTGGGGAAATTTGGGATCCCAGTACTTC. It specifies CASTWGNLGSQYF.

V usage is TRBV20-1 and J usage is TRBJ2-3, with 10 positions matching TRBD2. Germline loops: CDR1 DFQATT, CDR2 SNEGSKA (reference sequence). Trimming removed 7 bases from V and 0 bases from J; junction bases left unmatched: 1. The CDR3 is 13 amino acids. Written as DNA, the CDR3 is TGCAGTGGAGCGGGGGGGAGCACAGATACGCAGTATTTT. This codes for CSGAGGSTDTQYF.

This rearrangement joins TRBV12-3 or TRBV12-4 to TRBJ2-7; D not resolved. This CDR3 region has 14 residues. The V and J ends lost 7 bases and 5 bases respectively, with 18 bases between them. The CDR3 DNA follows: TGTGCCAGCAAAAGGGAAGTAGGATCCGACGAGCAGTACTTC. Translated, it gives CASKREVGSDEQYF.

This clonotype was counted between two and nine times. V usage is TRBV5-6 and J usage is TRBJ2-4; D could derive from TRBD1 or TRBD2 (5 bases each). V lost 1 base and J 6 bases, leaving 8 bases between the germline ends. Per the germline V gene, CDR1 is SGHDT and CDR2 is YYEEEE. The length of the CDR3 is 13 residues. The CDR3, as DNA: TGTGCCAGCAGCTTGAATGGGGGAAACATTCAGTACTTC. Its translation: CASSLNGGNIQYF. The full variable domain, rest sourced from reference TRBV5-6 and TRBJ2-4, is DAGVTQSPTHLIKTRGQQVTLRCSPKSGHDTVSWYQQALGQGPQFIFQYYEEEERQRGNFPDRFSGHQFPNYSSELNVNALLLGDSALYLCASSLNGGNIQYFGAGTRLSVL.

The rearrangement links TRBV7-9 to TRBJ1-6; D is undetermined. Trimming stripped 2 bases from V and 5 bases from J, with 10 bases between. Germline V gene data show CDR1 as SEHNR and CDR2 as FQNEAQ (reference sequence). This CDR3 has 15 residues. As DNA, the CDR3 is TGTGCCAGCAGCTTAAGGAGGTCAGATAATTCACCCCTCCACTTT. Residues: CASSLRRSDNSPLHF.

As to this clonotype: The junction differs from germline at one of its ends, possibly a read error. This sequence joins TRBV5-1 and TRBJ2-6, with 9 bases lining up with TRBD1. The CDR3 runs 19 residues. Germline V gene sequence: CDR1 SGHRS, CDR2 YFSETQ. The CDR3 sequence is CAGSLYGTGILSGANVLTF. The CDR3 DNA sequence: TGCGCCGGCAGCTTGTACGGGACAGGGATCCTCTCTGGGGCCAACGTCCTGACTTTC.

With regard to this clonotype: Just one base apart from a much larger clone, this may be a read error. The rearrangement joins TRBV10-3 to TRBJ1-5; D unresolved. V was shortened by 4 bases and J by 0 bases, with 16 bases between the two germline ends. The CDR3 length is 17 residues. CDR1 is ENHRY, CDR2 SYGVKD, per germline. For the CDR3, the DNA is TGTGCCATCAGTGGGTCGTGGAGCCTATATAGCAATCAGCCCCAGCATTTT. Its translation: CAISGSWSLYSNQPQHF.

This clonotype was found a few times. This chain joins TRBV29-1 and TRBJ2-1, with TRBD2 matching 11 bases. Per germline, CDR1 SQVTM and CDR2 ANQGSEA. The CDR3 totals 14 residues. The junction had 6 bases not matched to a gene; V was cut back by 6 bases and J by 5 bases. The CDR3 here is CSVTGTSGNNEQFF. In DNA form, the CDR3 reads TGCAGCGTCACCGGGACTAGCGGAAACAATGAGCAGTTCTTC.

The chain has TRBV5-1 and TRBJ1-3; 9 bases are shared with TRBD1. This CDR3 is 14 amino acids long. Germline lookup yields CDR1 SGHRS and CDR2 YFSETQ. V lost 4 bases, J lost 6 bases, and 5 bases stayed unmatched. CDR3 nucleotides: TGCGCCAGCAGCCCGGGACAGGGCGAAAACACCATATATTTT. Its translation: CASSPGQGENTIYF.